This TCR beta chain was recovered during a study of CD8 T cells in Susac syndrome. RNA, at roughly 0.45 to 1 ug, was reverse transcribed with random hexamers. TCR beta CDR3 was amplified by immunoSEQ multiplex PCR. This amplification extended across 54 Vbeta and 13 Jbeta segments. One entry per CDR3 protein results from TCRdb running MiXCR on the immunoSEQ multiplex PCR reads. The profile shows some 150,000 distinct CDR3 sequences, around 94% of them singletons. Between the trimmed V and J ends, which lost 0 bases and 3 bases, there was a span of 6 bases. From germline, CDR1 is SGHDN and CDR2 FVKESK. CDR3 length: 13 amino acids.

The clonotype originates from a human donor in good health. The chain uses TRBV14 and TRBJ2-7; D not certain. Sequencing was carried out using CD8+ T cells from PBMCs. The CDR3 DNA reads as TGTGCCAGCAGCCAAGAAGTAGACTACGAGCAGTACTTC. The encoded protein is CASSQEVDYEQYF.